One and the same sample provided the 14 T cell receptor beta chains below, sequenced in a study of T cells in Graves' hyperthyroidism and ophthalmopathy. Researchers took RNA transcripts and amplified the TCR beta CDR3 regions from them. HTBI primers were the set used in a first-round RT-PCR of the TCR CDR3. From the multiplex PCR reads, TCRdb called clonotypes with MiXCR, one entry per CDR3 protein. This table has some 600,000 distinct CDR3 sequences, approximately 15% appearing once. Sequenced material: blood. These receptors originate from a woman between 25 and 40 years old with Graves' hyperthyroidism that later progressed to Graves' ophthalmopathy.

V is TRBV4-1 and J is TRBJ2-1; 7 bases match TRBD1. Losses at the gene ends were 4 bases for V and 7 bases for J; bases not matched to a gene: 19. Germline CDR1 MGHRA, CDR2 YSYEKL. CDR3 size: 18 residues. CDR3 coding DNA: TGCGCCAGCAGCCCACCCTTGACAGGGTATATGAATTGGAATGAGCAGTTCTTC. This sequence encodes CASSPPLTGYMNWNEQFF.

This clonotype was counted many times. The chain carries TRBV10-3 and TRBJ2-5; D possibly corresponds to TRBD2 (5 bases). This CDR3 comprises 11 residues. Germline assignment: CDR1 ENHRY and CDR2 SYGVKD. V was cut by 10 bases and J by 5 bases, with 11 bases left in between. In nucleotides, the CDR3 is TGTGCCACGGCTAGCAAGGAGACCCAGTACTTC. It encodes CATASKETQYF.

In this sample, this clonotype turned up many times. This chain links TRBV20-1 with TRBJ1-4; D is unresolved. Trimming took off 3 bases at V and 6 bases at J, with 14 bases between the two ends. CDR3 length: 14 amino acids. CDR1 is DFQATT, CDR2 SNEGSKA, per germline (reference sequence). The CDR3 loop reads CSASSRTADEKLFF. CDR3 bases: TGCAGTGCTAGTTCCCGGACGGCGGATGAAAAACTGTTTTTT.

This clonotype was detected only a few times. A much larger clone lies a single base off, so this may be a read error. The chain employs TRBV29-1 and TRBJ1-1; a weak D match, TRBD1 (5 bases). CDR3 length: 15 amino acids. V lost 1 base to trimming and J lost 1 base, with 13 bases between them. CDR1 is SQVTM, CDR2 ANQGSEA, per germline. The CDR3 here is CSVEGQGRRNTEAFF. The CDR3 DNA follows: TGCAGCGTTGAAGGTCAGGGACGGCGGAACACTGAAGCTTTCTTT.

This clonotype was recorded a few times. The rearrangement uses TRBV20-1 and TRBJ2-1; D gene ambiguous. V was cut by 4 bases and J by 0 bases, with 10 bases left in between. This CDR3 region has 14 residues. Per the germline V gene, CDR1 is DFQATT and CDR2 is SNEGSKA (reference sequence). CDR3 coding DNA: TGCAGTGCTACTACTCCGGCCTCCTACAATGAGCAGTTCTTC. Translating it yields CSATTPASYNEQFF.

This clonotype has at least ten counts. The V call is TRBV14, the J call TRBJ2-7; a weak D match, TRBD2 (5 bases). Trimming took 1 base from V and 5 from J, leaving 12 bases between them. The CDR3 sequence is 14 residues long. The germline gives CDR1 SGHDN, CDR2 FVKESK. The DNA for the CDR3 is TGTGCCAGCAGCCAAGTGGCGTTCGGGGACGAGCAGTACTTC. Residues: CASSQVAFGDEQYF.

Regarding this clonotype: A read error may produce the germline difference seen at one junction end. J is TRBJ2-3 and V is TRBV12-3 or TRBV12-4; D might be TRBD1 (5 bases). The CDR3 contains 15 residues. CDR3 bases: TGTGCCGGCAGTTTGAGGCAGGGAAAAGCAGATACGCAGTATTTT. It is translated as CAGSLRQGKADTQYF.

This clonotype was detected ten times or more. The genes are TRBV27 and TRBJ1-4, with a possible D match to TRBD1 (5 bases). V lost 8 bases, J lost 2 bases, and 12 bases lay in between. CDR3 length: 14 amino acids. Germline assignment: CDR1 MNHEY and CDR2 SMNVEV (reference sequence). In DNA, the CDR3 is TGTGCCAGCCGGGGAAGGGGCACTAATGAAAAACTGTTTTTT. It codes for CASRGRGTNEKLFF.

This chain joins TRBV19 and TRBJ1-4; tentatively, D is TRBD1 (6 bases). Germline V gives CDR1 LNHDA, CDR2 SQIVND (reference sequence). V dropped 5 bases and J dropped 7 bases, with 8 bases sitting between them. This CDR3 spans 12 amino acids. The CDR3 DNA is TGTGCCAGTAGTCAGGGGCTTGAAAAACTGTTTTTT. Residues: CASSQGLEKLFF.

This rearrangement joins TRBV28 to TRBJ1-1, with 7 bases identical to TRBD1. V was pared by 4 bases and J by 6 bases, with 14 bases of the junction left unmatched. Per the germline V gene, CDR1 is MDHEN and CDR2 is SYDVKM. This CDR3 is 16 amino acids long. CDR3 DNA: TGTGCCAGCAGTTCTCCTGGGAAGGGGGCTAGCGCTGAAGCTTTCTTT. The encoded protein is CASSSPGKGASAEAFF.

This clonotype was counted a few times. The genes are TRBV10-3 and TRBJ2-7; 11 bases map to TRBD2. V lost 4 bases and J lost 1; bases outside the gene matches: 6. The CDR3 covers 16 residues. The germline gives CDR1 ENHRY, CDR2 SYGVKD. The CDR3 DNA follows: TGTGCCATCAGTGTGAGCGGGACTAGCGGTTCCTACGAGCAGTACTTC. It is translated as CAISVSGTSGSYEQYF.

This clonotype occurred many times. This chain joins TRBV13 and TRBJ1-1; D is uncertain. The CDR3 is 15 amino acids. Germline V gene sequence: CDR1 PRHDT, CDR2 FYEKMQ (reference sequence). Trimming removed 5 bases from V and 0 bases from J, with 13 bases in between. The CDR3: CASSPRLDMNTEAFF. In DNA form, the CDR3 reads TGTGCCAGCAGCCCCCGACTGGATATGAACACTGAAGCTTTCTTT.

This clonotype was seen ten or more times. This rearrangement joins TRBV20-1 to TRBJ2-7; D is unresolved. Germline values: CDR1 DFQATT, CDR2 SNEGSKA (reference sequence). V lost 6 bases, J lost 4 bases, and 10 bases lay in between. The CDR3 runs 11 residues. The CDR3 loop is CSAPEVYEQYF. CDR3 nucleotide sequence: TGCAGTGCCCCCGAGGTGTACGAGCAGTACTTC.

This sequence joins TRBV20-1 and TRBJ2-2; 10 bases are a match to TRBD2. The CDR3 is 19 amino acids. J gave up 5 bases and V 3 bases, and 18 bases lay outside the gene matches. Germline lookup yields CDR1 DFQATT and CDR2 SNEGSKA (reference sequence). Here the CDR3 reads CSASPSWGPSGRGTGELFF. DNA of the CDR3: TGCAGTGCTAGTCCCTCATGGGGGCCTAGCGGGAGAGGGACCGGGGAGCTGTTTTTT.